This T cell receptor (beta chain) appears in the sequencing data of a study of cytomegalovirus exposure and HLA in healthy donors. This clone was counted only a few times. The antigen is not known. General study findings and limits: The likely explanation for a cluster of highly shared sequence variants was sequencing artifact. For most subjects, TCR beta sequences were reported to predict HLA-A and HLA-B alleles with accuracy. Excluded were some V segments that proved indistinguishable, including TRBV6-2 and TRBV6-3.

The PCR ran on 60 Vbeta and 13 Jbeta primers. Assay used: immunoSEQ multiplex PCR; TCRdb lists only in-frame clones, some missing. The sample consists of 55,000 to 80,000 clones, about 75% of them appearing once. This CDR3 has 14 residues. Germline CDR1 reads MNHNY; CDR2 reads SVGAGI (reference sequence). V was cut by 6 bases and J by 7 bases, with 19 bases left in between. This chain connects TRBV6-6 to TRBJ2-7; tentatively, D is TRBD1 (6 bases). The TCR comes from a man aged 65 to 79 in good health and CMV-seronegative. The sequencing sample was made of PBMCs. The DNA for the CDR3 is TGTGCCAGCAGGGGGCAGGGGCCCACTTGGGAGCAGTACTTC. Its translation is CASRGQGPTWEQYF.